This T cell receptor beta chain was retrieved from a study of shared clonotypes between healthy human individuals. Findings and limits, study-wide: Having only a few donors restricted how much genetic and exposure-history diversity was captured. Naive subsets generally had larger estimated richness than memory subsets.

In the naive CD8 group, cells lacked CD45RO and were positively selected for CCR7, so terminally differentiated effector memory CD45RA+ cells were left out. V shed 5 bases, J shed 3 bases, and the junction held 4 bases outside the gene matches. Germline loops: CDR1 GTSNPN, CDR2 SVGIG (reference sequence). This CDR3 is built from 12 residues. Produced via immunoSEQ multiplex PCR; TCRdb's table is partial and in-frame only. Of just over 2,000,000 clones in the sample, approximately 94% were seen once. Points on this clone: The antigen is undetermined.

This TCR came from a man younger than 35 in good health. Specimen: naive CD8+ T cells sorted from blood. V is TRBV30 and J is TRBJ2-7; 7 nucleotides match TRBD1. CDR3 amino acids: CAWGDRGYEQYF. The CDR3 nucleotides are TGTGCCTGGGGGGACAGAGGCTACGAGCAGTACTTC.